The clone carrying this T cell receptor (beta chain) was recorded a few times. The library put unique molecular identifiers onto individual cDNA molecules. MiXCR, run by TCRdb on the RACE reads, gives a single entry per CDR3 protein. The data show around 34,000 distinct CDR3 sequences, around 6.5% seen once. With 2 bases removed from V and 5 bases from J, the gap between germline ends came to 16 bases. Germline lookup yields CDR1 SGDLS and CDR2 YYNGEE. The CDR3 runs to 15 residues. The time point was: patch test 1, 2 weeks after DPC sensitization. Stated treatment: therapeutic diphenylcyclopropenone sensitization with weekly scalp DPC. The template was total RNA from unfractionated whole blood. Each patch test followed a blood draw. The sample belongs to a study of human T cells and chemical hapten exposure. Across the study: The patients, most of them female, presented with alopecia areata, totalis or universalis.

Sequencing was performed on whole blood, taken in connection with sensitization to the hapten diphenylcyclopropenone (DPC). The chain links TRBV9 to TRBJ2-5, with a weak D call TRBD2 (5 bases). The receptor's source is a woman aged 25 to 39 with alopecia areata. Some clones in this sample may be carry-over from other donors' samples. CDR3 coding DNA: TGTGCCAGCAGCGTTACGGACTCCCCACCGGAGACCCAGTACTTC. Protein sequence: CASSVTDSPPETQYF.